Here is one TCR beta chain with its context. This entry belongs to a study of T cell repertoires in cytomegalovirus infection. As for the study in general: Matching HLA type, along with CMV infection, was indicated by public TCR beta signatures.

V lost 1 base to trimming and J lost 7 bases; unmatched junction nucleotides: 9. This CDR3 is 16 amino acids long. Germline assignment: CDR1 LNHDA and CDR2 SQIVND (reference sequence). Via MiXCR, TCRdb re-called the reads, giving one row per CDR3 protein. Of approximately 500,000 distinct CDR3 sequences in the sample, about 10% were seen once. This receptor was obtained from a human donor in good health (CMV status not recorded). Some clones in this sample may be carry-over from other donors' samples. The specimen was PBMCs. The chain recombines TRBV19 with TRBJ2-1, with 8 bases fitting TRBD2. CDR3 nucleotide sequence: TGTGCCAGTAGTATAGTCTCGGGAGGGCCGGGAAATGAGCAGTTCTTC. Amino acid sequence: CASSIVSGGPGNEQFF. The complete variable domain, with remaining parts taken from reference TRBV19 and TRBJ2-1, reads DGGITQSPKYLFRKEGQNVTLSCEQNLNHDAMYWYRQDPGQGLRLIYYSQIVNDFQKGDIAEGYSVSREKKESFPLTVTSAQKNPTAFYLCASSIVSGGPGNEQFFGPGTRLTVL.